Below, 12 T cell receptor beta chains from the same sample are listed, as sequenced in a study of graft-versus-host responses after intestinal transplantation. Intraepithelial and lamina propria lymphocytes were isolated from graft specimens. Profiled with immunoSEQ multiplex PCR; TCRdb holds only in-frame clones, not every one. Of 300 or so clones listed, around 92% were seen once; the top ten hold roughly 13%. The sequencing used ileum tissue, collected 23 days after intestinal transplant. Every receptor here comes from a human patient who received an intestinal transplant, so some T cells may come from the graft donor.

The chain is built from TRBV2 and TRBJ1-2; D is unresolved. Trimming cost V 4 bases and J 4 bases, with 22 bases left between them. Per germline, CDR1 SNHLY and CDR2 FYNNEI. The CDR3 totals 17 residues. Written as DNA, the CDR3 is TGTGCCAGCAGTGTATTTCGTTACAGATGGAAGACCTATGGCTACACCTTC. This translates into CASSVFRYRWKTYGYTF.

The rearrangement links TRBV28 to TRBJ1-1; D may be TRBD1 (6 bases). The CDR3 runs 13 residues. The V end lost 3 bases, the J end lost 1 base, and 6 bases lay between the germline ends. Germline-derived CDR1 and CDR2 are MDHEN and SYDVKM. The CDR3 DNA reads TGTGCCAGCAGTTTGACAGGGAACACTGAAGCTTTCTTT. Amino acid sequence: CASSLTGNTEAFF. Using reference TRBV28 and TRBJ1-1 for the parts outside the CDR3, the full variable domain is DVKVTQSSRYLVKRTGEKVFLECVQDMDHENMFWYRQDPGLGLRLIYFSYDVKMKEKGDIPEGYSVSREKKERFSLILESASTNQTSMYLCASSLTGNTEAFFGQGTRLTVV.

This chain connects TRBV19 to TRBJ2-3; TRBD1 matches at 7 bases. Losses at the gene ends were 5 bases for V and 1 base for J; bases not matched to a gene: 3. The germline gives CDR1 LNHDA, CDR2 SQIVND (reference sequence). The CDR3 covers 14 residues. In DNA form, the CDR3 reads TGTGCCAGTAGTTCGGGACAGCGCACAGATACGCAGTATTTT. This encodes CASSSGQRTDTQYF.

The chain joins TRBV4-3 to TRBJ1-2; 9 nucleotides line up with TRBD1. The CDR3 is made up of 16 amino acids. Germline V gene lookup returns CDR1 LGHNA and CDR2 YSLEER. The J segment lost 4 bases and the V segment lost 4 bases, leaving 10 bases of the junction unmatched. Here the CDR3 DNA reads TGCGCCAGCAGCCCTTCCGTTATACAGGGGGCCTATGGCTACACCTTC. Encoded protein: CASSPSVIQGAYGYTF.

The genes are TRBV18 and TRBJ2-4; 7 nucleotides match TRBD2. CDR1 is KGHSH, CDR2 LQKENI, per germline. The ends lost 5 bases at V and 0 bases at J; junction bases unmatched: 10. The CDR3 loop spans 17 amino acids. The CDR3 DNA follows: TGTGCCAGCTCAACCCTTAGCGGGCTTTTAGCCAAAAACATTCAGTACTTC. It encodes CASSTLSGLLAKNIQYF.

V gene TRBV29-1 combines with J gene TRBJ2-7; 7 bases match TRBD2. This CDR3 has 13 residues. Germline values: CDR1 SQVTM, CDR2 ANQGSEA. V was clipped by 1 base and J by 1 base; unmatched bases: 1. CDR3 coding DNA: TGCAGCGTTGAAGGGCGGGGGTCCTACGAGCAGTACTTC. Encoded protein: CSVEGRGSYEQYF.

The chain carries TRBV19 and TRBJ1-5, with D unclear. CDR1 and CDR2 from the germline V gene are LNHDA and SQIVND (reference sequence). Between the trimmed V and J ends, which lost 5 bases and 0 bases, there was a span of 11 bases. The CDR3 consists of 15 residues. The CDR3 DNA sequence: TGTGCCAGTAGTCCTCAAATTTATAGCAATCAGCCCCAGCATTTT. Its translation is CASSPQIYSNQPQHF.

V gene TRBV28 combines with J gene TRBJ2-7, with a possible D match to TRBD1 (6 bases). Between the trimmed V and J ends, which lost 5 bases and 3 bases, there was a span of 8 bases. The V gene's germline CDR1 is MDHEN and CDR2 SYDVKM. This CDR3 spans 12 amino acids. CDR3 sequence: CASSRDNYEQYF. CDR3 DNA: TGTGCCAGCAGTCGGGACAACTACGAGCAGTACTTC.

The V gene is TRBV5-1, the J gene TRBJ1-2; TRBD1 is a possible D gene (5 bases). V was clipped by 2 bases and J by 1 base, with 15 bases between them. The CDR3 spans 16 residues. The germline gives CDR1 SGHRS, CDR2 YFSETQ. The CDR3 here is CASSLEGFRGNYGYTF. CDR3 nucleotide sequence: TGCGCCAGCAGCTTAGAGGGGTTCCGGGGTAACTATGGCTACACCTTC.

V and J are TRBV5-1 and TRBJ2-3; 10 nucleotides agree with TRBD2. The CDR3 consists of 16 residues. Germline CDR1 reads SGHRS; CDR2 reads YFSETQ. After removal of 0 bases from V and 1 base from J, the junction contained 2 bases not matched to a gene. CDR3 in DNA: TGCGCCAGCAGCTTGGTGACTAGCGGGCGCACAGATACGCAGTATTTT. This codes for CASSLVTSGRTDTQYF. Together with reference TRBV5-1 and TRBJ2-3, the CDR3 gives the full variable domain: KAGVTQTPRYLIKTRGQQVTLSCSPISGHRSVSWYQQTPGQGLQFLFEYFSETQRNKGNFPGRFSGRQFSNSRSEMNVSTLELGDSALYLCASSLVTSGRTDTQYFGPGTRLTVL.

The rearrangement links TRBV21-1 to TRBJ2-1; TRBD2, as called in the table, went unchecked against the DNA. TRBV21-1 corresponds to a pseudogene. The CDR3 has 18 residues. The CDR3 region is CASSKEGTSGRAWNEQFF. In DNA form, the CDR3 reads TGTGCCAGCAGCAAAGAAGGGACTAGCGGGAGGGCATGGAATGAGCAGTTCTTC.

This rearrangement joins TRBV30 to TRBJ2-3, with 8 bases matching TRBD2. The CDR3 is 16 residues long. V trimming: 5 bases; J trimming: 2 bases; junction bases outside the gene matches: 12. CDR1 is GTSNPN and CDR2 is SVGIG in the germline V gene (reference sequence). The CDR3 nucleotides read TGTGCCTGGGACGGGGCTAGCGGGCCTTACACAGATACGCAGTATTTT. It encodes CAWDGASGPYTDTQYF.